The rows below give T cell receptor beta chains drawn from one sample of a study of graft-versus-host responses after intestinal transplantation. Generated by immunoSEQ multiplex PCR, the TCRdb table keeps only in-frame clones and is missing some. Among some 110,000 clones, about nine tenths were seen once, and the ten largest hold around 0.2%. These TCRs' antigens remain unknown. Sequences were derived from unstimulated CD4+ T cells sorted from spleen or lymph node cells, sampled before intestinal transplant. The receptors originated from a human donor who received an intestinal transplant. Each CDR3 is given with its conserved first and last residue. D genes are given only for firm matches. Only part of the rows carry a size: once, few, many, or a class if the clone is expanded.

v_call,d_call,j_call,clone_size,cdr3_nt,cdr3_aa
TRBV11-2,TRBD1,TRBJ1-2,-,TGTGCCAGCAGCTTCACAGGGGATGGCTACACCTTC,CASSFTGDGYTF
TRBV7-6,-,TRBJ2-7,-,TGTGCCACCTCGTTGGAGCCGGGTTCCTACGAGCAGTACTTC,CATSLEPGSYEQYF
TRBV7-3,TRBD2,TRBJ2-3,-,TGTGCCAGCAGCTTAAATAGCGGGAGCCGCACAGATACGCAGTATTTT,CASSLNSGSRTDTQYF
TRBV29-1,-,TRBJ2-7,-,TGCAGCGTTGGAGTCCGGAGTTCCGAGCAGTACTTC,CSVGVRSSEQYF
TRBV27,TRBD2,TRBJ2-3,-,TGTGCCAGCAGTTTAATGGGGGCTAGCGGGGTGTGGGCAGATACGCAGTATTTT,CASSLMGASGVWADTQYF
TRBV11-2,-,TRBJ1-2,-,TGTGCCAGCAGCCTATCAATGGGAGGAGTAGGCTACACCTTC,CASSLSMGGVGYTF
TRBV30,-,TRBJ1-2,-,TGTGCCTGGAGTGGGGGGCAATATGGCTACACCTTC,CAWSGGQYGYTF
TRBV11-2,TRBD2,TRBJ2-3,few,TGTGCCAGCGCCCGAGCGGGGGGGATTACAGATACGCAGTATTTT,CASARAGGITDTQYF
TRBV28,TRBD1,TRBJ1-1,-,TGTGCCAGTGGCCCAGGGGGCCAGTTAAATACTGAAGCTTTCTTT,CASGPGGQLNTEAFF
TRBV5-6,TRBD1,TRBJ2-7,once,TGTGCCAGCAGACAACTGGGACAGTTCTCCTACGAGCAGTACTTC,CASRQLGQFSYEQYF
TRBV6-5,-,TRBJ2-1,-,TGTGCCAGCAGACCTCGGGTCCACAATGAGCAGTTCTTC,CASRPRVHNEQFF
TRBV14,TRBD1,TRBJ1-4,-,TGTGCCAGCAGCAGGATAGGACAGGGGGGCGAAAAACTGTTTTTT,CASSRIGQGGEKLFF
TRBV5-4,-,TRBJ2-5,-,TGTGCCAGCAGCACCGGGACACTCCAAGAGACCCAGTACTTC,CASSTGTLQETQYF
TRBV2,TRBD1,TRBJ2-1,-,TGTGCCAGCAGTGGCTTTTCAGGGGGCGGTAGGAATGAGCAGTTCTTC,CASSGFSGGGRNEQFF
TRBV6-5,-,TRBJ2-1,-,TGTGCCAGCACCAGCTCCTACAATGAGCAGTTCTTC,CASTSSYNEQFF
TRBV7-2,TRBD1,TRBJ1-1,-,TGTGCCAGCAGCTTACAGGGGGCGTATATGGACACTGAAGCTTTCTTT,CASSLQGAYMDTEAFF
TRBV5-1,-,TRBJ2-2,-,TGCGCCAGCAGCTTGGGGGTCGACTCGAACACCGGGGAGCTGTTTTTT,CASSLGVDSNTGELFF
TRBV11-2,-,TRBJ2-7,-,TGTGCCAGCAGCCACGACGGGGTCATTTCTAACGAGCAGTACTTC,CASSHDGVISNEQYF
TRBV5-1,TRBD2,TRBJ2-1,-,TGCGCCAGCAGCTTAGAACTAGCGGCTAGGGAGCAGTTCTTC,CASSLELAAREQFF
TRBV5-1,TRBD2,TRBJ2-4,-,TGCGCCAGCAGCCGAGGACTAGCGGGGGGACCTGGATTCCGATTAGCCAAAAACATTCAGTACTTC,CASSRGLAGGPGFRLAKNIQYF
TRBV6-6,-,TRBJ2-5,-,TGTGCCAGCAGTTACGCTGGGGGGCAAGAGACCCAGTACTTC,CASSYAGGQETQYF
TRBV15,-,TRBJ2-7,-,TGTGCCACCAGCAGAGGAGGGGGGGGCTACGAGCAGTACTTC,CATSRGGGGYEQYF
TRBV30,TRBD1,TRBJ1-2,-,TGTGCCTGGAGTGCAGGGGGAAACTATGGCTACACCTTC,CAWSAGGNYGYTF
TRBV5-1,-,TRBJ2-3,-,TGCGCCAGCAGCGCGTCCTCGAATACGCAGTATTTT,CASSASSNTQYF
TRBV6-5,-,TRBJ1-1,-,TGTGCCAGCAGTCGGACAGAGAACACTGAAGCTTTCTTT,CASSRTENTEAFF
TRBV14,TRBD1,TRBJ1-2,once,TGTGCCAGCAGCCCCTATTACGGGACAGGGAACGGCTACACCTTC,CASSPYYGTGNGYTF
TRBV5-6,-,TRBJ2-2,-,TGTGCCAGCAGCTTGATTCAGGGTATGACCGGGGAGCTGTTTTTT,CASSLIQGMTGELFF
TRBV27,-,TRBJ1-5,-,TGTGCCAGCAGTTTGACGGGGAGTCAGCCCCAGCATTTT,CASSLTGSQPQHF
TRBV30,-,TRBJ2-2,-,TGTGCCTGGGCCGGGACATCGAACACCGGGGAGCTGTTTTTT,CAWAGTSNTGELFF
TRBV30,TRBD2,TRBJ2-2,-,TGTGCCTGGAGTCCATTAGCGGGAGGAACCGGGGAGCTGTTTTTT,CAWSPLAGGTGELFF
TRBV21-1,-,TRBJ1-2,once,TGTGCCAGCAGCTCCCCCGGGACAGGGTTCTATGGCTACACCTTC,CASSSPGTGFYGYTF
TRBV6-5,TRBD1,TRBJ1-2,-,TGTGCCAGCAGCCGCGACAGGGGTGGCTATGGCTACACCTTC,CASSRDRGGYGYTF
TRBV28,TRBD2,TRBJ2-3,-,TGTGCCAGCTCCTACCGCGGTGGACTAGGCGGCACAGATACGCAGTATTTT,CASSYRGGLGGTDTQYF
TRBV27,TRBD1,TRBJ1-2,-,TGTGCCAGCAAGGCCCCGGGACAGGGGGCGAAGGATGGCTACACCTTC,CASKAPGQGAKDGYTF
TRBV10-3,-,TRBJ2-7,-,TGTGCCATCAGTGCCAGCCCAGCGGGCCTACGAGAGCAGTACTTC,CAISASPAGLREQYF
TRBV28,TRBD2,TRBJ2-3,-,TGTGCCAGCAGTTTAGAGAGGCTAGCGGGGGTCACAGATACGCAGTATTTT,CASSLERLAGVTDTQYF
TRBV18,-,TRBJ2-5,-,TGTGCCAGCTCACTGCAGCCGGCTCTTGGGCTGGAAGAGACCCAGTACTTC,CASSLQPALGLEETQYF
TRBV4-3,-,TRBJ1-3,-,TGCGCCAGCAGCCAAGAAGGAGGGGCTGGAAACACCATATATTTT,CASSQEGGAGNTIYF
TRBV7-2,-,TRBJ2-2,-,TGTGCCAGCAGCTTAGATGCGGGGTGGGGTGCCGGGGAGCTGTTTTTT,CASSLDAGWGAGELFF
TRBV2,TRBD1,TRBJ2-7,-,TGTGCCAGCAGGGTTGACAGGGTCGTGGACGAGCAGTACTTC,CASRVDRVVDEQYF
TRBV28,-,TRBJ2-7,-,TGTGCCAGCAGTTTAGGCGCGGTTTCCTCCTACGAGCAGTACTTC,CASSLGAVSSYEQYF
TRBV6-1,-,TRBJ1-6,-,TGTGCCAGCAAACAGGCGCCTAATTCACCCCTCCACTTT,CASKQAPNSPLHF
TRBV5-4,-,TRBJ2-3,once,TGTGCCAGCAGCCAAGCGGCTTCTAGCACAGATACGCAGTATTTT,CASSQAASSTDTQYF
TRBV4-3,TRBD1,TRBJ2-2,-,TGCGCCAGCAGCCAAGGACAGGGGGCGAACACCGGGGAGCTGTTTTTT,CASSQGQGANTGELFF
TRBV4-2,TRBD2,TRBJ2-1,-,TGTGCCAGCAGCCAAGAGGGGAGCGGGAGCCTAGGGAATGAGCAGTTCTTC,CASSQEGSGSLGNEQFF
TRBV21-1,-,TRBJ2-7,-,TGTGCCAGCATCCCTCGCCATAGCAACAACTTC,CASIPRHSNNF